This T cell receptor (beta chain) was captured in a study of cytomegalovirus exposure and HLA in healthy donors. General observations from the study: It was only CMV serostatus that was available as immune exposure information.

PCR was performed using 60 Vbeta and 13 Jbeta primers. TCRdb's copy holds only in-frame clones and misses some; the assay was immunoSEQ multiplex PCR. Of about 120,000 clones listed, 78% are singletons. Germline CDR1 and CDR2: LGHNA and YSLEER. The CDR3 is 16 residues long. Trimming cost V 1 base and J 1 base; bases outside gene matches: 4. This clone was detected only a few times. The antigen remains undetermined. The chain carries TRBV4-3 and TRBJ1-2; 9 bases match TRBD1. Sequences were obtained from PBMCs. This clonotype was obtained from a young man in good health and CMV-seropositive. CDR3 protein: CASSQAGTGYNYGYTF. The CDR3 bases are TGCGCCAGCAGCCAAGCTGGGACAGGGTATAACTATGGCTACACCTTC.